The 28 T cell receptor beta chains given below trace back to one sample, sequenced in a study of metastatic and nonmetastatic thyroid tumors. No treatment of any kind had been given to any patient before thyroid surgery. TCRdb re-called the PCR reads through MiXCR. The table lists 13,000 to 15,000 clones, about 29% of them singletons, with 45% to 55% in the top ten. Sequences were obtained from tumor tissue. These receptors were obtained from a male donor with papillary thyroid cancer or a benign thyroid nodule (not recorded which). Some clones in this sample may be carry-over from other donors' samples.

The CDR3 loop reads CASKQIHGELFF. CDR3 nucleotides: TGCGCCAGCAAACAAATTCACGGGGAGCTGTTTTTT. The rearrangement joins TRBV5-1 to TRBJ2-2; D ambiguous. Trimming cost V 6 bases and J 7 bases, with 10 bases left between them. This CDR3 has 12 amino acids. The V gene's germline CDR1 is SGHRS and CDR2 YFSETQ.

This CDR3 reads CSARDPGQGSHEQFF. CDR3 nucleotides: TGCAGTGCTAGAGATCCGGGACAGGGCTCCCATGAGCAGTTCTTC. The chain carries TRBV20-1 and TRBJ2-1, with 9 bases that match TRBD1. Germline-derived CDR1 and CDR2 are DFQATT and SNEGSKA (reference sequence). After removal of 0 bases from V and 8 bases from J, the junction contained 8 bases not matched to a gene. The CDR3 is 15 amino acids.

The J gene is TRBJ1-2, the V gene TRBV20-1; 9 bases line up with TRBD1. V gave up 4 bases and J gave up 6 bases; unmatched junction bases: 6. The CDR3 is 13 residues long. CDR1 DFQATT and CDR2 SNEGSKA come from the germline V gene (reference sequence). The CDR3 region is CSATNRGRDGYTF. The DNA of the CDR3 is TGCAGTGCTACAAACAGGGGGCGAGATGGCTACACCTTC.

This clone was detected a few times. The CDR3 DNA is TGTGCCAGCCGACAGATCCACGAGCAGTACTTC. Amino acid sequence: CASRQIHEQYF. The chain combines TRBV6-2 or TRBV6-3 with TRBJ2-7; possibly TRBD1 for D (5 bases). Trimming removed 8 bases at V and 5 bases at J, with 10 bases between. Germline assignment: CDR1 MNHEY and CDR2 SVGEGT. The CDR3 covers 11 residues.

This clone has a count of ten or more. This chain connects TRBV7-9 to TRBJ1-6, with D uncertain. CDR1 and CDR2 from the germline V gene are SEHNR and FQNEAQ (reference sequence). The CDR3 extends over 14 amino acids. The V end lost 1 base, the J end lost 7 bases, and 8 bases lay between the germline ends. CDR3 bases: TGTGCCAGCAGCTTAGGGCGTTACAATTCACCCCTCCACTTT. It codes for CASSLGRYNSPLHF.

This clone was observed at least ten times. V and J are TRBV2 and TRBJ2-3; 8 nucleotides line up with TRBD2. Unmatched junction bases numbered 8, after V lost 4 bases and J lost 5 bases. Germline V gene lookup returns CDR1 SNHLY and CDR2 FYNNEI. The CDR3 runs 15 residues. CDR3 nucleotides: TGTGCCAGCAGTGGGGAGGGACTAGGTTTAGATACGCAGTATTTT. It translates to CASSGEGLGLDTQYF.

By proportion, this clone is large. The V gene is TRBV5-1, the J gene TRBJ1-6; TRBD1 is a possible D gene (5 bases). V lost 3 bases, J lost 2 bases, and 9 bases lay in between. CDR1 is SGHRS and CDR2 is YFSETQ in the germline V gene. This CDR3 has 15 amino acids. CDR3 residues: CASSWQGPYNSPLHF. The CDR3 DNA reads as TGCGCCAGCAGCTGGCAGGGCCCCTATAATTCACCCCTCCACTTT.

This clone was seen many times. The CDR3 protein is CASSIDGLAGGNVLTF. CDR3 in DNA: TGTGCCAGTAGTATAGACGGACTAGCGGGAGGCAACGTCCTGACTTTC. The chain combines TRBV19 with TRBJ2-6, with TRBD2 matching 14 bases. In germline, CDR1 is LNHDA, CDR2 SQIVND (reference sequence). J lost 9 bases, V lost 0 bases, and 1 base had no gene match. The CDR3 covers 16 residues.

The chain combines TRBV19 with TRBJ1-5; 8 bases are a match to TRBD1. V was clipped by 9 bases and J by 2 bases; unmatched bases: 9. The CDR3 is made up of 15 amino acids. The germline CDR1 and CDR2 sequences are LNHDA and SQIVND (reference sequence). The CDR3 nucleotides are TGTGCCAGCTCTCCAGGGGGCAGCGGCAATCAGCCCCAGCATTTT. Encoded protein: CASSPGGSGNQPQHF.

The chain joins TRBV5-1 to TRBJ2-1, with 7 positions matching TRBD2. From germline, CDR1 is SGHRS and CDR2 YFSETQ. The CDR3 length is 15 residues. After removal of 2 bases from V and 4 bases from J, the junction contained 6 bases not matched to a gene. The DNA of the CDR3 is TGCGCCAGCAGCTTTGCGGGAGACCCTTACAATGAGCAGTTCTTC. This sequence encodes CASSFAGDPYNEQFF.

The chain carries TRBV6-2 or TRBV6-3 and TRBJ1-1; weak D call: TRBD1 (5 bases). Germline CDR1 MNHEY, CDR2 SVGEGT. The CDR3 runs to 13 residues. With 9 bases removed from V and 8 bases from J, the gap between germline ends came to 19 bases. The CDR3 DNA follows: TGTGCCAGTTTAAATGCAGGGAGTTTCGAAGCTTTCTTT. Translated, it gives CASLNAGSFEAFF.

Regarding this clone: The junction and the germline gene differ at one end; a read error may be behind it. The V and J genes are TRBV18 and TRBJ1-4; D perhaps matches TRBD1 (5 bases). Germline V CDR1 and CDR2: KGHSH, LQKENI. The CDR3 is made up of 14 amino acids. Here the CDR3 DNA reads TGTGCCAGCTCCCCAGAGTTAGGGGATGAAAAACTGTCTTTT. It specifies CASSPELGDEKLSF.

The CDR3 reads CASSLGASGVSYEQYF. CDR3 DNA sequence: TGCGCCAGCAGCTTGGGGGCTAGCGGGGTTTCCTACGAGCAGTACTTC. This chain joins TRBV5-1 and TRBJ2-7, with 9 bases identical to TRBD2. Trimming took 0 bases from V and 1 from J; bases not matched to a gene: 5. Germline CDR1 SGHRS, CDR2 YFSETQ. CDR3 length: 16 amino acids.

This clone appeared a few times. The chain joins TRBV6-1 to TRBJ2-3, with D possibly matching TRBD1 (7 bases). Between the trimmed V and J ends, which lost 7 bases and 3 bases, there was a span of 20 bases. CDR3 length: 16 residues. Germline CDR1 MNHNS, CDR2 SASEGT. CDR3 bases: TGTGCCAGCACCCCTACAGGGGAGGTAGGGACAGATACGCAGTATTTT. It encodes CASTPTGEVGTDTQYF.

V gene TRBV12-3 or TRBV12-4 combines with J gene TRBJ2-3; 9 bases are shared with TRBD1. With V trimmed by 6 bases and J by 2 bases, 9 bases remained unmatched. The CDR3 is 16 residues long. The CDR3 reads CASSPRDRDFTDTQYF. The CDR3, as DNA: TGTGCCAGCAGCCCTCGGGACAGGGATTTCACAGATACGCAGTATTTT.

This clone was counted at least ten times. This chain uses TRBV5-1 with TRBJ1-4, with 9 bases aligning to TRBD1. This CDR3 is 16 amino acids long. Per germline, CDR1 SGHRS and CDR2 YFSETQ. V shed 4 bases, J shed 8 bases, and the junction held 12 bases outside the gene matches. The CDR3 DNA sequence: TGCGCCAGCAGCCAACAACCGGGACAGGGATGGGAAAAACTGTTTTTT. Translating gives CASSQQPGQGWEKLFF. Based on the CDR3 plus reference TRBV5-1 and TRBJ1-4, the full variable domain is KAGVTQTPRYLIKTRGQQVTLSCSPISGHRSVSWYQQTPGQGLQFLFEYFSETQRNKGNFPGRFSGRQFSNSRSEMNVSTLELGDSALYLCASSQQPGQGWEKLFFGSGTQLSVL.

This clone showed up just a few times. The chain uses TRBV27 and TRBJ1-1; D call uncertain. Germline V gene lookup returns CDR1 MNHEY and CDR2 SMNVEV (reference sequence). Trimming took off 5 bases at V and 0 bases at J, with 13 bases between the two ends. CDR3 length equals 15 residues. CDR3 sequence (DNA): TGTGCCAGCAGTAGAACTAGAAACATGAACACTGAAGCTTTCTTT. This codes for CASSRTRNMNTEAFF.

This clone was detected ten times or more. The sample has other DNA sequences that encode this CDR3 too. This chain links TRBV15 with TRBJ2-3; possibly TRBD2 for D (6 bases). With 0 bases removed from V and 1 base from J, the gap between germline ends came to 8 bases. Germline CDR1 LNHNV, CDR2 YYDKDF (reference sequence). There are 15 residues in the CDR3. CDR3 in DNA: TGTGCCACCAGCAGAGAATGGGGGGGCACAGATACGCAGTATTTT. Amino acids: CATSREWGGTDTQYF. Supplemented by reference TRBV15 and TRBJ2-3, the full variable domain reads DAMVIQNPRYQVTQFGKPVTLSCSQTLNHNVMYWYQQKSSQAPKLLFHYYDKDFNNEADTPDNFQSRRPNTSFCFLDIRSPGLGDTAMYLCATSREWGGTDTQYFGPGTRLTVL.

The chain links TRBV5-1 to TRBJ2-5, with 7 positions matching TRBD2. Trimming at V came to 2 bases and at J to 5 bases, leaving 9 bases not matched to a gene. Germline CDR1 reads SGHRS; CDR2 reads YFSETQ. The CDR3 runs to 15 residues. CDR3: CASSFGTSVMETQYF. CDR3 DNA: TGCGCCAGCAGCTTTGGTACTAGCGTGATGGAGACCCAGTACTTC. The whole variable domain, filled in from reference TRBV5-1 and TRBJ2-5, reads KAGVTQTPRYLIKTRGQQVTLSCSPISGHRSVSWYQQTPGQGLQFLFEYFSETQRNKGNFPGRFSGRQFSNSRSEMNVSTLELGDSALYLCASSFGTSVMETQYFGPGTRLLVL.

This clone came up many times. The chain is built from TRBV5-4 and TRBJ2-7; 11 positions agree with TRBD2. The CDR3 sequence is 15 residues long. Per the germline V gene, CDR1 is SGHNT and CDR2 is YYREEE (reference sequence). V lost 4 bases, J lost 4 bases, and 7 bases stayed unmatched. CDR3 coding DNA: TGTGCCAGCAGCAAACCGGGACTAGCGGCGTACGAGCAGTACTTC. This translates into CASSKPGLAAYEQYF.

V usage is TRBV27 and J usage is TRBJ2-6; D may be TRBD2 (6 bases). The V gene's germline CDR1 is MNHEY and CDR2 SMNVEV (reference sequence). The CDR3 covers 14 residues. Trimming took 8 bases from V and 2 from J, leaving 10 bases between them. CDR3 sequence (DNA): TGTGCCAGCTCCAGGGAGGCTGGGGCCAACGTCCTGACTTTC. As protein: CASSREAGANVLTF.

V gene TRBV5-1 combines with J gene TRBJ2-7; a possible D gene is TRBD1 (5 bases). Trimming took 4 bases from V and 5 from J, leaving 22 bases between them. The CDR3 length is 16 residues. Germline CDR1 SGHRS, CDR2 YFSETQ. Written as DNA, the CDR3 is TGCGCCAGCAGCCAGGGCTCCTCAGGCGCCTTGGACGAGCAGTACTTC. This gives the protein CASSQGSSGALDEQYF.

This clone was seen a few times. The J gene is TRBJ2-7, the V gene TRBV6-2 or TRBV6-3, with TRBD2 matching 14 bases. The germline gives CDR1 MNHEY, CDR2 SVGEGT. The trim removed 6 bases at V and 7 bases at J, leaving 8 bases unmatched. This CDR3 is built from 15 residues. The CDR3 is CASSPRLAGGQEQYF. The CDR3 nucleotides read TGTGCCAGCAGCCCAAGACTAGCGGGAGGGCAAGAGCAGTACTTC.

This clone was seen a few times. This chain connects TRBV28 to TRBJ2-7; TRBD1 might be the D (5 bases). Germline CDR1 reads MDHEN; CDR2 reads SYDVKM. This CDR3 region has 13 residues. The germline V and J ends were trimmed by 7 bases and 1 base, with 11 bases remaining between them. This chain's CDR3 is CASILSGSYEQYF. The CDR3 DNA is TGTGCCAGCATCCTTTCAGGGTCCTACGAGCAGTACTTC.

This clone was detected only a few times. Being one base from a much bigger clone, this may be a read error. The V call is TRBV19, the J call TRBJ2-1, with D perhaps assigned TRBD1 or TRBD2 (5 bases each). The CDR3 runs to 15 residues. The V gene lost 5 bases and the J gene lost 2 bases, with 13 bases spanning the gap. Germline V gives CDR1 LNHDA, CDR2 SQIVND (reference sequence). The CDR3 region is CASSWGSGPYNEQFF. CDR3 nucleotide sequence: TGTGCCAGTAGTTGGGGGAGTGGCCCCTACAATGAGCAGTTCTTC.

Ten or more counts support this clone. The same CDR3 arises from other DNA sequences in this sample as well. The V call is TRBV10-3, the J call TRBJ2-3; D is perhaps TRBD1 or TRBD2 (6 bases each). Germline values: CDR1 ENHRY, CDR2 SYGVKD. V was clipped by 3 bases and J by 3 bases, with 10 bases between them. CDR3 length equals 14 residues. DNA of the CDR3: TGTGCCATCAGTGAAGGAGGGGGGACAGATACGCAGTATTTT. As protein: CAISEGGGTDTQYF.

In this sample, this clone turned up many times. In DNA form, the CDR3 reads TGTGCCAGCAGGGGGGACAGTGGCATTCAGTACTTC. The encoded protein is CASRGDSGIQYF. The chain is built from TRBV2 and TRBJ2-4; 7 bases are shared with TRBD1. CDR3 length: 12 residues. V was pared by 6 bases and J by 9 bases, with 5 bases of the junction left unmatched. Germline assignment: CDR1 SNHLY and CDR2 FYNNEI.

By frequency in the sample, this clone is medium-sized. The CDR3 DNA reads as TGTGCCAGCAGTTACGGGTATAGCGGAAGCTCCTACAATGAGCAGTTCTTC. Protein: CASSYGYSGSSYNEQFF. The chain has TRBV6-5 and TRBJ2-1, with D possibly TRBD2 on 6 matching bases. Germline assignment: CDR1 MNHEY and CDR2 SVGAGI. The CDR3 spans 17 residues. V lost 2 bases, J lost 0 bases, and 14 bases lay in between.